This T cell receptor (beta chain) was recorded in a study of PD-1 blockade in classical Hodgkin lymphoma. Broader study findings: Anyone who began nivolumab under 1 year after ASCT was excluded. The diversity seen at baseline in complete responders resembled that of newly diagnosed patients.

A note on this clone: Its antigen is unknown.

The repertoire was sequenced with immunoSEQ multiplex PCR; TCRdb's copy has only in-frame clones and lacks some. The sample shows about 22,000 clones, 70% to 80% of them seen only once. This sample's time point: cycle 4 day 1 (C4D1), after six to seven weeks of nivolumab. Each patient relapsed following autologous stem cell transplantation, and prior brentuximab vedotin exposure differed. Thawed PBMCs yielded CD4+ T cells through magnetic negative selection. The CDR3 has 14 residues. Germline assignment: CDR1 SEHNR and CDR2 FQNEAQ (reference sequence). V shed 0 bases and J shed 5 bases, with 7 bases lying between them.

Sequencing was performed on CD4+ T cells from blood, taken before the fourth cycle of nivolumab. V gene TRBV7-9 combines with J gene TRBJ1-4; no reliable D call. This TCR was sampled from a human donor with classical Hodgkin lymphoma. CDR3 residues: CASSLALGNEKLFF. As DNA, the CDR3 is TGTGCCAGCAGCTTAGCGTTGGGGAATGAAAAACTGTTTTTT. The full variable domain, completed using reference TRBV7-9 and TRBJ1-4, is DTGVSQNPRHKITKRGQNVTFRCDPISEHNRLYWYRQTLGQGPEFLTYFQNEAQLEKSRLLSDRFSAERPKGSFSTLEIQRTEQGDSAMYLCASSLALGNEKLFFGSGTQLSVL.